The present TCR beta chain was sequenced within a study of neoadjuvant anti-PD-1 for oral cavity cancer. The junction had 10 bases not matched to a gene; V was cut back by 8 bases and J by 5 bases. Germline CDR1 is MNHNS and CDR2 is SASEGT. The CDR3 is 14 amino acids. Assay: immunoSEQ multiplex PCR; the TCRdb copy retains only in-frame clones and omits some. The sample includes 15,000 to 20,000 clones, approximately 65% of them seen just once. The gene calls are TRBV6-1 and TRBJ2-7, with 9 bases matching TRBD2. The sequence was obtained from a person aged 35 to 85 with oral cavity squamous cell carcinoma. Sequencing used PBMCs, obtained before nivolumab (anti-PD-1) treatment. The CDR3 is CASGFSSGIDEQYF. The CDR3 DNA is TGTGCCAGCGGCTTCTCTAGCGGGATTGACGAGCAGTACTTC.